Listed here are 27 T cell receptor beta chains from one sample, sequenced in a study of Graves' ophthalmopathy and Graves' hyperthyroidism listed by TCRdb under 2018. The sequencing machine was an Illumina HiSeq 2000. For repertoire sequencing, TCR beta CDR3 regions were amplified from RNA transcripts. The first round was an RT-PCR using HTBI primers with the Qiagen OneStep RT-PCR kit, and this first round was followed by a second-round multiplex PCR, then size selection and purification. TCRdb took the public reads, trimmed them with fastp at Q25, ran MiXCR for clone calling and kept in-frame beta chains. Each entry merges the rows of one CDR3 protein and shows their most common DNA and genes. In this sample the table shows hundreds of thousands of distinct CDR3 sequences, 20% to 25% of which occur a single time. The top ten clones comprise 3% of the sample. The specimen was peripheral blood. The receptor source for this set is a woman aged 18 to 35 with stable Graves' hyperthyroidism. Donor details come from another sample of the same person, matched by shared clones.

The chain couples TRBV29-1 to TRBJ2-7; perhaps TRBD2 as D (6 bases). CDR3 length: 13 amino acids. The V and J ends lost 4 bases and 1 base respectively, with 11 bases between them. The germline V gene encodes CDR1 SQVTM and CDR2 ANQGSEA. CDR3 DNA: TGCAGCGTTGTAACTAGCTTGTCCTACGAGCAGTACTTC. Amino acids: CSVVTSLSYEQYF.

The gene calls are TRBV6-1 and TRBJ2-7; the match to TRBD1 covers 10 bases. The germline V gene encodes CDR1 MNHNS and CDR2 SASEGT. CDR3 length: 14 residues. V shed 8 bases, J shed 2 bases, and the junction held 6 bases outside the gene matches. The CDR3 is CASQRTGGTYEQYF. In nucleotides, the CDR3 is TGTGCCAGCCAGAGGACAGGGGGGACCTACGAGCAGTACTTC.

There are many counts of this clonotype. The chain links TRBV6-5 to TRBJ2-7; D gene ambiguous. This CDR3 has 13 amino acids. Germline V gene data show CDR1 as MNHEY and CDR2 as SVGAGI. The V end was cut by 0 bases, the J end by 5 bases, with 8 bases between. CDR3 DNA sequence: TGTGCCAGCAGTTACTCGCTGAAGGACGAGCAGTACTTC. Protein product: CASSYSLKDEQYF.

This clonotype was seen many times. The chain recombines TRBV20-1 with TRBJ1-5; 9 bases align to TRBD1. The ends lost 6 bases at V and 2 bases at J; junction bases unmatched: 5. The CDR3 sequence is 14 residues long. The germline CDR1 and CDR2 sequences are DFQATT and SNEGSKA (reference sequence). Written as DNA, the CDR3 is TGCAGTGCGCCGGGACAGGGAGGCAATCAGCCCCAGCATTTT. The encoded protein is CSAPGQGGNQPQHF.

There are many counts of this clonotype. The gene calls are TRBV20-1 and TRBJ2-7; D not resolved. The CDR3 length is 15 residues. V was trimmed by 0 bases and J by 3 bases, leaving 15 bases between them. The germline CDR1 and CDR2 sequences are DFQATT and SNEGSKA (reference sequence). The CDR3 region has the DNA TGCAGTGCTAGAGATTATGGGCCCTCGAACTACGAGCAGTACTTC. Translation: CSARDYGPSNYEQYF.

Ten or more counts support this clonotype. This sequence joins TRBV20-1 and TRBJ1-3; a possible D gene is TRBD1 (6 bases). V was clipped by 0 bases and J by 1 base, with 13 bases between them. The CDR3 runs to 16 residues. Germline assignment: CDR1 DFQATT and CDR2 SNEGSKA (reference sequence). The CDR3 bases are TGCAGTGCTAGAGATCTAAGGGGGATTTCTGGAAACACCATATATTTT. It codes for CSARDLRGISGNTIYF.

This clonotype has more than one count but fewer than ten. In nucleotides, the CDR3 is TGTGCCAGCAGCTTAGAACCCCTTGGGCTACCCTACGAGCAGTACTTC. Translation: CASSLEPLGLPYEQYF. This sequence joins TRBV11-2 and TRBJ2-7; D not certain. The CDR3 is made up of 16 amino acids. Germline CDR1 and CDR2: SGHAT and FQNNGV. V shed 0 bases and J shed 2 bases, with 14 bases lying between them.

This clonotype was counted many times. V and J are TRBV27 and TRBJ2-7; 11 nucleotides line up with TRBD2. The CDR3 loop spans 15 amino acids. With 6 bases clipped from V and 4 bases from J, the junction kept 8 bases outside the gene matches. CDR1 is MNHEY and CDR2 is SMNVEV in the germline V gene (reference sequence). CDR3 sequence (DNA): TGTGCCAGCAGACTTAGCGGGGGGGCGGTTTACGAGCAGTACTTC. This gives the protein CASRLSGGAVYEQYF.

This clonotype appeared many times. This chain connects TRBV3-1 to TRBJ2-5; D may be TRBD2 (5 bases). Looked up from germline, CDR1 is LGHDT and CDR2 is YNNKEL (reference sequence). CDR3 length: 14 amino acids. V lost 1 base and J lost 7, with 13 bases in between. The CDR3 DNA is TGTGCCAGCAGCCAAGCCGCGGGCTCGGGGACCCAGTACTTC. It encodes CASSQAAGSGTQYF.

As for this clonotype: This sequence may be a read error, since a much larger clone differs from it by one base. The chain carries TRBV2 and TRBJ2-7; unclear D gene. The CDR3 is 13 amino acids. Germline CDR1 SNHLY, CDR2 FYNNEI. V gave up 3 bases and J gave up 0 bases, with 6 bases separating them. CDR3 nucleotides: TGTGCCAGCAGTGATCACTTCTCCTACGAGCAGTACTTC. Amino acid sequence: CASSDHFSYEQYF.

This clonotype showed up many times. The rearrangement links TRBV9 to TRBJ2-7, with D possibly matching TRBD2 (6 bases). This CDR3 is built from 15 residues. V gave up 1 base and J gave up 4 bases, with 15 bases separating them. The germline CDR1 and CDR2 sequences are SGDLS and YYNGEE. Written as DNA, the CDR3 is TGTGCCAGCAGCGTAATGGGTAGCGGTCCATACGAGCAGTACTTC. It codes for CASSVMGSGPYEQYF.

This clonotype has a count of ten or more. The gene calls are TRBV27 and TRBJ1-5, with 10 bases matching TRBD1. The CDR3 sequence is 15 residues long. CDR1 and CDR2 (germline): MNHEY, SMNVEV (reference sequence). V lost 4 bases and J lost 2; bases outside the gene matches: 2. The CDR3 here is CASSSDRGGNQPQHF. The CDR3 DNA sequence: TGTGCCAGCAGTTCGGACAGGGGGGGCAATCAGCCCCAGCATTTT.

This chain uses TRBV6-1 with TRBJ1-5; D unclear. This CDR3 has 14 residues. Deletions cut 5 bases from V and 4 bases from J, with 12 bases between. CDR1 and CDR2 (germline): MNHNS, SASEGT. The CDR3 DNA follows: TGTGCCAGCAGTCCCAGGACGGGGAATCAGCCCCAGCATTTT. This encodes CASSPRTGNQPQHF.

In its sample, this clonotype was seen many times. This chain connects TRBV7-9 to TRBJ2-5, with TRBD1 identical over 9 bases. The V and J ends lost 3 bases and 6 bases, in that order; junction bases with no gene match: 8. The germline CDR1 and CDR2 sequences are SEHNR and FQNEAQ (reference sequence). CDR3 length: 15 amino acids. The CDR3 bases are TGTGCCAGCAGCTTCTCCGGGACAGGGCAGAAGACCCAGTACTTC. Translated: CASSFSGTGQKTQYF.

This clonotype was seen at least ten times. CDR3 region: CASSLEVGAGIQYF. CDR3 DNA sequence: TGCGCCAGCAGCTTGGAAGTGGGAGCCGGCATTCAGTACTTC. The chain recombines TRBV5-1 with TRBJ2-4; the D gene is possibly TRBD2 (5 bases). V was cut by 0 bases and J by 9 bases, with 13 bases left in between. Germline V gene data show CDR1 as SGHRS and CDR2 as YFSETQ. This CDR3 has 14 residues.

This clonotype was detected ten times or more. V usage is TRBV9 and J usage is TRBJ1-3; no reliable D call. The V end lost 0 bases, the J end lost 0 bases, and 7 bases lay between the germline ends. CDR1 is SGDLS, CDR2 YYNGEE, per germline. The CDR3 is 15 amino acids. CDR3 DNA: TGTGCCAGCAGCGTAGCTCCTAGCTCTGGAAACACCATATATTTT. Translation gives CASSVAPSSGNTIYF. Using reference TRBV9 and TRBJ1-3 for the parts outside the CDR3, the full variable domain is DSGVTQTPKHLITATGQRVTLRCSPRSGDLSVYWYQQSLDQGLQFLIQYYNGEERAKGNILERFSAQQFPDLHSELNLSSLELGDSALYFCASSVAPSSGNTIYFGEGSWLTVV.

CDR3 in amino acids: CASSLDPSTEAFF. In DNA form, the CDR3 reads TGTGCCAGCAGCTTAGATCCGAGCACTGAAGCTTTCTTT. The rearrangement joins TRBV7-2 to TRBJ1-1; D uncertain. Germline CDR1 reads SGHTA; CDR2 reads FQGNSA. The CDR3 sequence is 13 residues long. V was trimmed by 1 base and J by 4 bases, leaving 7 bases between them.

The chain uses TRBV24-1 and TRBJ2-5; D ambiguous. The CDR3 has 9 amino acids. Trimming left V 12 bases short and J 2 bases short, with 3 bases between. The germline CDR1 and CDR2 sequences are KGHDR and SFDVKD. Here the CDR3 reads CASQETQYF. CDR3 DNA: TGTGCCTCTCAAGAGACCCAGTACTTC.

The rearrangement links TRBV12-3 or TRBV12-4 to TRBJ1-5; D is unresolved. Trimming took off 5 bases at V and 1 base at J, with 12 bases between the two ends. The CDR3 contains 15 residues. In DNA form, the CDR3 reads TGTGCCAGCAGTCCGGAGGGCCTCAGCAATCAGCCCCAGCATTTT. Protein product: CASSPEGLSNQPQHF.

There are many counts of this clonotype. This chain uses TRBV12-3 or TRBV12-4 with TRBJ1-2; possible D gene TRBD1, 5 bases. Trimming pared 1 base from V and 4 bases from J, leaving 7 bases between. The CDR3 contains 13 residues. CDR3 sequence reads: CASSLEGAYGYTF. The CDR3 region has the DNA TGTGCCAGCAGTTTAGAAGGGGCCTATGGCTACACCTTC.

This clonotype was recorded many times. A much larger clone is a single base away; this may be a read error. CDR3 nucleotides: TGTGCCAGCAGGGCCACCTATGGCTACACCTTC. Translated: CASRATYGYTF. J is TRBJ1-2 and V is TRBV6-1; unclear D gene. CDR1 and CDR2 (germline): MNHNS, SASEGT. There are 11 residues in the CDR3. The V end was cut by 6 bases, the J end by 4 bases, with 6 bases between.

This clonotype came up many times. The chain combines TRBV4-1 with TRBJ1-1; 7 bases align to TRBD1. This CDR3 is built from 15 residues. Germline V lookup: CDR1 MGHRA, CDR2 YSYEKL. Germline trimming cut 5 bases from V and 1 base from J; bases unmatched to any gene: 7. CDR3 amino acids: CASSFLRGRNTEAFF. The CDR3 region has the DNA TGCGCCAGCAGCTTCCTCAGGGGGAGGAACACTGAAGCTTTCTTT.

This rearrangement joins TRBV20-1 to TRBJ2-5; D is uncertain. CDR1 is DFQATT, CDR2 SNEGSKA, per germline (reference sequence). This CDR3 has 19 residues. Trimming removed 6 bases from V and 5 bases from J, with 34 bases in between. The DNA of the CDR3 is TGCAGTGCAACCCGCCCCCGTTCAAGTGGGATTTTGCGTGAGGAGACCCAGTACTTC. Amino acid sequence: CSATRPRSSGILREETQYF.

This clonotype was counted ten times or more. V is TRBV7-2 and J is TRBJ2-7; 8 positions agree with TRBD2. The CDR3 runs 14 residues. The germline gives CDR1 SGHTA, CDR2 FQGNSA. With 4 bases clipped from V and 6 bases from J, the junction kept 8 bases outside the gene matches. The CDR3: CASSSGLARAEQYF. DNA of the CDR3: TGTGCCAGCAGCTCCGGACTAGCCCGCGCCGAGCAGTACTTC. The full variable domain, its missing parts supplied by reference TRBV7-2 and TRBJ2-7, is GAGVSQSPSNKVTEKGKDVELRCDPISGHTALYWYRQSLGQGLEFLIYFQGNSAPDKSGLPSDRFSAERTGGSVSTLTIQRTQQEDSAVYLCASSSGLARAEQYFGPGTRLTVT.

As regards this clonotype: Just one base apart from a much larger clone, this may be a read error. The CDR3 loop reads CASSEGRKCSAQHF. CDR3 nucleotide sequence: TGTGCCAGCAGTGAAGGTCGGAAGTGCTCGGCCCAGCATTTT. V usage is TRBV2 and J usage is TRBJ1-5, with D unresolved. There are 14 residues in the CDR3. Germline V CDR1 and CDR2: SNHLY, FYNNEI. V lost 1 base and J 11 bases, leaving 15 bases between the germline ends.

This clonotype was detected ten times or more. The V gene is TRBV12-3 or TRBV12-4, the J gene TRBJ2-5; 7 nucleotides agree with TRBD1. This CDR3 is built from 16 residues. After removal of 6 bases from V and 2 bases from J, the junction contained 12 bases not matched to a gene. CDR3 sequence: CASSPQGTEFQETQYF. The CDR3 DNA is TGTGCCAGCAGCCCGCAGGGGACAGAATTTCAAGAGACCCAGTACTTC.

This clonotype has a count of ten or more. The V gene is TRBV7-2, the J gene TRBJ2-5; 15 bases are shared with TRBD2. Germline-derived CDR1 and CDR2 are SGHTA and FQGNSA. Trimming removed 3 bases from V and 4 bases from J; junction bases left unmatched: 3. The CDR3 contains 16 residues. The CDR3, as DNA: TGTGCCAGCAGCTTCGGACTAGCGGGAGGGCCAGAGACCCAGTACTTC. This encodes CASSFGLAGGPETQYF.